These 19 T cell receptor beta chains came from one sample sequenced in a study of CD8+ T cells in alopecia areata. Extraction and reverse transcription of RNA yielded cDNA as the sequencing template. Generated by immunoSEQ multiplex PCR, the TCRdb table keeps only in-frame clones and is missing some. This sample has 150,000 or so clones, with more than 75% found just once. Sequencing was performed on CD8+ T cells sorted from blood, taken at week 0. The source of these receptors is a human donor with alopecia areata.

This chain links TRBV29-1 with TRBJ1-2; 9 nucleotides agree with TRBD1. The trim removed 3 bases at V and 3 bases at J, leaving 5 bases unmatched. CDR3 size: 14 residues. CDR1 and CDR2 from the germline V gene are SQVTM and ANQGSEA. CDR3 sequence reads: CSVDATGGDYGYTF. DNA for the CDR3: TGCAGCGTTGACGCTACAGGGGGCGACTATGGCTACACCTTC.

The CDR3 reads CASSLVEGSADTQYF. CDR3 bases: TGCGCCAGCAGCTTGGTGGAAGGGAGTGCAGATACGCAGTATTTT. This rearrangement joins TRBV5-1 to TRBJ2-3; D is perhaps TRBD2 (5 bases). The CDR3 is 15 residues long. With 0 bases removed from V and 4 bases from J, the gap between germline ends came to 12 bases. Germline V CDR1 and CDR2: SGHRS, YFSETQ. Variable domain in full (rest from reference TRBV5-1 and TRBJ2-3): KAGVTQTPRYLIKTRGQQVTLSCSPISGHRSVSWYQQTPGQGLQFLFEYFSETQRNKGNFPGRFSGRQFSNSRSEMNVSTLELGDSALYLCASSLVEGSADTQYFGPGTRLTVL.

This clone was recorded only once. This rearrangement joins TRBV18 to TRBJ2-7, with 14 bases aligning to TRBD2. Trimming took 3 bases from V and 0 from J; bases not matched to a gene: 4. CDR1 is KGHSH and CDR2 is LQKENI in the germline V gene. This CDR3 has 17 residues. CDR3 sequence: CASSPGLAGGYSYEQYF. CDR3 sequence (DNA): TGTGCCAGCTCACCCGGACTAGCGGGAGGTTACTCCTACGAGCAGTACTTC.

This clone was observed once. The chain combines TRBV11-2 with TRBJ1-4; 8 bases map to TRBD1. V gave up 6 bases and J gave up 7 bases; unmatched junction bases: 7. The germline V gene encodes CDR1 SGHAT and CDR2 FQNNGV. This CDR3 has 14 amino acids. CDR3 in amino acids: CASSLTGAGEKLFF. The CDR3 DNA reads as TGTGCCAGCAGTTTGACAGGGGCGGGTGAAAAACTGTTTTTT.

The chain employs TRBV6-1 and TRBJ2-1; 7 bases line up with TRBD2. Germline CDR1 reads MNHNS; CDR2 reads SASEGT. Unmatched junction bases numbered 7, after V lost 7 bases and J lost 4 bases. The CDR3 is 14 amino acids. The DNA for the CDR3 is TGTGCCAGCATACCTAGCGGATCGTACAATGAGCAGTTCTTC. Its protein product is CASIPSGSYNEQFF.

This clone was detected only once. V and J are TRBV12-2 and TRBJ1-5. TRBV12-2 is recorded as a pseudogene. The CDR3 consists of 19 residues. CDR3 DNA: TGTGCAAGTCGCTTAGTACTTCGTCGGGCGCCGAGATTCAATCAGCCCCAGCATTTT. Protein product: CASRLVLRRAPRFNQPQHF.

This clone was seen a handful of times. The V and J genes are TRBV7-9 and TRBJ2-1; TRBD2 might be the D (6 bases). This CDR3 is 15 amino acids long. V lost 5 bases and J lost 0, with 11 bases in between. Germline V gene sequence: CDR1 SEHNR, CDR2 FQNEAQ (reference sequence). As DNA, the CDR3 is TGTGCCAGCAGCCCTAGCGAGAGCTCCTACAATGAGCAGTTCTTC. Residues: CASSPSESSYNEQFF.

The rearrangement joins TRBV14 to TRBJ2-7; no reliable D call. Germline V gives CDR1 SGHDN, CDR2 FVKESK. Between the trimmed V and J ends, which lost 4 bases and 3 bases, there was a span of 7 bases. This CDR3 is 12 amino acids long. The DNA for the CDR3 is TGTGCCAGCAGCCTAGTGTTCTACGAGCAGTACTTC. Amino acids: CASSLVFYEQYF. Filled out from reference TRBV14 and TRBJ2-7, the complete variable domain reads EAGVTQFPSHSVIEKGQTVTLRCDPISGHDNLYWYRRVMGKEIKFLLHFVKESKQDESGMPNNRFLAERTGGTYSTLKVQPAELEDSGVYFCASSLVFYEQYFGPGTRLTVT.

This chain connects TRBV4-1 to TRBJ2-7; TRBD1 matches at 8 bases. CDR1 is MGHRA, CDR2 YSYEKL, per germline. Trimming cost V 1 base and J 3 bases; bases outside gene matches: 2. The CDR3 sequence is 14 residues long. The DNA for the CDR3 is TGCGCCAGCAGCCAAGGGACAGGGATCTACGAGCAGTACTTC. This codes for CASSQGTGIYEQYF.

This chain joins TRBV29-1 and TRBJ1-1; 12 bases fit TRBD1. The CDR3 is 16 residues long. CDR1 is SQVTM, CDR2 ANQGSEA, per germline. Trimming took 7 bases from V and 0 from J; bases not matched to a gene: 9. The CDR3: CSAFGTGGFMNTEAFF. The CDR3 DNA is TGCAGCGCCTTTGGGACAGGGGGCTTCATGAACACTGAAGCTTTCTTT. The complete variable domain, with remaining parts taken from reference TRBV29-1 and TRBJ1-1, reads SAVISQKPSRDICQRGTSLTIQCQVDSQVTMMFWYRQQPGQSLTLIATANQGSEATYESGFVIDKFPISRPNLTFSTLTVSNMSPEDSSIYLCSAFGTGGFMNTEAFFGQGTRLTVV.

The V gene is TRBV7-9, the J gene TRBJ2-1; D not certain. Germline assignment: CDR1 SEHNR and CDR2 FQNEAQ (reference sequence). The ends were cut back, 7 bases at V and 5 bases at J, with 0 bases in the middle. The CDR3 runs to 9 residues. The CDR3 coding sequence is TGTGCCAGCAACAATGAGCAGTTCTTC. It is translated as CASNNEQFF.

This chain uses TRBV7-2 with TRBJ2-7; tentatively, D is TRBD1 (6 bases). The CDR3 runs to 15 residues. Trimming shortened V by 5 bases and J by 2 bases, and 16 bases separated the two germline ends. In germline, CDR1 is SGHTA, CDR2 FQGNSA. CDR3 coding DNA: TGTGCCAGCAGCCAAGCAGGGGCTTTACCCTACGAGCAGTACTTC. It codes for CASSQAGALPYEQYF.

The V and J genes are TRBV15 and TRBJ2-4; 11 bases agree with TRBD1. CDR3 length: 18 residues. Germline V gene lookup returns CDR1 LNHNV and CDR2 YYDKDF (reference sequence). J was trimmed by 3 bases and V by 5 bases; bases with no gene match: 12. CDR3 loop: CATSPRDRGSDGKNIQYF. DNA of the CDR3: TGTGCCACCAGCCCCCGGGACAGGGGGTCTGATGGCAAAAACATTCAGTACTTC.

The chain joins TRBV14 to TRBJ1-1; 8 nucleotides align to TRBD1. The CDR3 is 13 amino acids. V trimming: 6 bases; J trimming: 3 bases; junction bases outside the gene matches: 3. Per germline, CDR1 SGHDN and CDR2 FVKESK. The DNA for the CDR3 is TGTGCCAGCAGATCGACAGGGGACACTGAAGCTTTCTTT. Translated: CASRSTGDTEAFF.

The chain links TRBV29-1 to TRBJ2-1; 10 bases are a match to TRBD2. The germline gives CDR1 SQVTM, CDR2 ANQGSEA. The CDR3 is 15 residues long. V lost 2 bases, J lost 9 bases, and 10 bases stayed unmatched. The CDR3 protein is CSVERKAGGPFEQFF. Written as DNA, the CDR3 is TGCAGCGTTGAACGGAAAGCGGGAGGGCCGTTTGAGCAGTTCTTC.

The chain has TRBV6-4 and TRBJ1-1, with TRBD1 matching 7 bases. CDR3 length equals 15 residues. The V gene end was trimmed by 5 bases and the J gene end by 1 base; junction bases not matched to a gene: 7. Germline V lookup: CDR1 MRHNA, CDR2 SNTAGT. The CDR3 DNA follows: TGTGCCAGCAGTTGGTCCGGGACAGCGAACACTGAAGCTTTCTTT. This gives the protein CASSWSGTANTEAFF.

V usage is TRBV7-3 and J usage is TRBJ2-5; D gene unclear. V was trimmed by 5 bases and J by 0 bases, leaving 7 bases between them. Germline V gene sequence: CDR1 SGHTA, CDR2 FQGTGA. CDR3 size: 13 residues. The CDR3 nucleotides are TGTGCCAGCAGCCCTGAAAACCAAGAGACCCAGTACTTC. Residues: CASSPENQETQYF.

This chain links TRBV7-7 with TRBJ2-1, with TRBD1 matching 7 bases. V lost 5 bases and J lost 4; bases outside the gene matches: 17. CDR3 length equals 18 residues. Germline V gene lookup returns CDR1 SSHAT and CDR2 FNYEAQ (reference sequence). The CDR3 DNA is TGTGCCAGCAGCCCGGGCCCAAAAAGGGGGCATGGATACAATGAGCAGTTCTTC. This codes for CASSPGPKRGHGYNEQFF. Full variable domain (remainder filled in from reference TRBV7-7 and TRBJ2-1): GAGVSQSPRYKVTKRGQDVTLRCDPISSHATLYWYQQALGQGPEFLTYFNYEAQPDKSGLPSDRFSAERPEGSISTLTIQRTEQRDSAMYRCASSPGPKRGHGYNEQFFGPGTRLTVL.

V gene TRBV5-1 combines with J gene TRBJ2-7, with 7 nucleotides matching TRBD1. Germline lookup yields CDR1 SGHRS and CDR2 YFSETQ. This CDR3 region has 14 residues. V lost 2 bases to trimming and J lost 4 bases; unmatched junction nucleotides: 6. The CDR3 DNA follows: TGCGCCAGCAGCTTAGGGACAGATGTATACGAGCAGTACTTC. It specifies CASSLGTDVYEQYF.